Listed here is a single T cell receptor beta chain. The data derive from a study of PD-L1 blockade in urothelial cancer. Germline V gives CDR1 GTSNPN, CDR2 SVGIG (reference sequence). Trimming removed 2 bases at V and 3 bases at J, with 10 bases between. This CDR3 has 13 residues. Spiked synthetic TCR analogs estimated absolute template abundance per PCR. Measured with immunoSEQ multiplex PCR; TCRdb has only the in-frame clones, and not every one. Among roughly 56,000 clones listed, around 80% were seen once. The V gene is TRBV30, the J gene TRBJ2-5; D not resolved. The TCR was taken from a man aged 70-80 years with urothelial cancer. Specimen: PBMCs, collected around atezolizumab (anti-PD-L1) treatment. The CDR3 protein is CAWSRGTEETQYF. In DNA form, the CDR3 reads TGTGCCTGGAGTCGTGGAACAGAAGAGACCCAGTACTTC.